This TCR beta chain was obtained from a study of post-analysis software for immune sequencing data. Unique molecular identifiers were carried by the TCR beta cDNA libraries. TCRdb itself ran the PCR reads through MiXCR, one entry per CDR3 protein. This table holds about 540,000 distinct CDR3 sequences, around a third found once. This TCR was recovered from a girl aged 2-17 years with multiple sclerosis. Sample: blood.

CDR3: CASSFGQKDRYGYTF. CDR3 bases: TGTGCCAGCAGCTTCGGACAGAAAGATCGTTATGGCTACACCTTC. This rearrangement joins TRBV13 to TRBJ1-2; TRBD1 is a possible D gene (6 bases). The germline V gene encodes CDR1 PRHDT and CDR2 FYEKMQ (reference sequence). Trimming stripped 3 bases from V and 5 bases from J, with 16 bases between. The CDR3 has 15 residues. The full variable domain, completed using reference TRBV13 and TRBJ1-2, is AAGVIQSPRHLIKEKRETATLKCYPIPRHDTVYWYQQGPGQDPQFLISFYEKMQSDKGSIPDRFSAQQFSDYHSELNMSSLELGDSALYFCASSFGQKDRYGYTFGSGTRLTVV.